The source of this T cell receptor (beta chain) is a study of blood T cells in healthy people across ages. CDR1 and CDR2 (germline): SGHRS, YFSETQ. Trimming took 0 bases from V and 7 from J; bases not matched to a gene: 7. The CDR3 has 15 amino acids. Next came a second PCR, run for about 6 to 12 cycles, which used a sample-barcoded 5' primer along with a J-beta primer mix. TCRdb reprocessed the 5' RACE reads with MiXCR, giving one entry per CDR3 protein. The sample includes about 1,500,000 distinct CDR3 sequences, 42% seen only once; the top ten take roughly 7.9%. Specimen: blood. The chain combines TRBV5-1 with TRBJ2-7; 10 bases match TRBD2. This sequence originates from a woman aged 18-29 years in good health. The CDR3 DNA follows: TGCGCCAGCAGCTTGGGTAGCGGGGGGCCCCCGGAGCAGTACTTC. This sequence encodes CASSLGSGGPPEQYF.